This T cell receptor (beta chain) was documented in a study of blood T cell repertoires in COVID-19. Overall study context: From T cells, B-cell-depleted T cells, or PBMCs came the material, which was cDNA or gDNA.

Using immunoSEQ multiplex PCR, the repertoire was profiled, and TCRdb retains in-frame clones only, with some absent. Of about 180,000 clones listed, about 89% are singletons. This clone was counted a single time. This CDR3 region has 14 residues. Germline CDR1 is MDHEN and CDR2 is SYDVKM. The ends were cut back, 4 bases at V and 5 bases at J, with 13 bases in the middle. This chain links TRBV28 with TRBJ2-3, with D perhaps TRBD2 (5 bases). Sequencing was performed on peripheral blood. This clonotype was obtained from a man aged 40-55 years with active or convalescent COVID-19. The CDR3 DNA sequence: TGTGCCAGCAGTTCCGCTCGAGGACTAGATACGCAGTATTTT. It encodes CASSSARGLDTQYF. Supplemented by reference TRBV28 and TRBJ2-3, the full variable domain reads DVKVTQSSRYLVKRTGEKVFLECVQDMDHENMFWYRQDPGLGLRLIYFSYDVKMKEKGDIPEGYSVSREKKERFSLILESASTNQTSMYLCASSSARGLDTQYFGPGTRLTVL.